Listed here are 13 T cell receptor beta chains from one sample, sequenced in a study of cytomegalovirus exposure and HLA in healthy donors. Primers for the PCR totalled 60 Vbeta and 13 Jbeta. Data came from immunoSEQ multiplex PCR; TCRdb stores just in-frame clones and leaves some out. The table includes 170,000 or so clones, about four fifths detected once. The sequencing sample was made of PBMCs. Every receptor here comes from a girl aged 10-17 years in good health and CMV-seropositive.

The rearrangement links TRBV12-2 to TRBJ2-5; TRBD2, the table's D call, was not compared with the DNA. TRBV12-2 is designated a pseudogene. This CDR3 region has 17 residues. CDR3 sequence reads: CASRLTSGGARPETQYF. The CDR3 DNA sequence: TGTGCAAGTCGCTTAACTAGCGGGGGGGCCAGGCCGGAGACCCAGTACTTC.

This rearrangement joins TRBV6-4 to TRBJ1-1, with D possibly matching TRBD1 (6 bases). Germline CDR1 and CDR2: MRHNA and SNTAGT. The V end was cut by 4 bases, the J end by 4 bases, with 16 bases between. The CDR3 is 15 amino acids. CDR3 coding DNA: TGTGCCAGCAGTGGCCGGGCAGGGGCCCTCACTGAAGCTTTCTTT. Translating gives CASSGRAGALTEAFF.

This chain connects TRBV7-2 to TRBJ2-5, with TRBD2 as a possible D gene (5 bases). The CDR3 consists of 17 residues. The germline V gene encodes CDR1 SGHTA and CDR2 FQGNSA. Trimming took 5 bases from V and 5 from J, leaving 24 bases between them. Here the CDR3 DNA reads TGTGCCAGCAGCACCGAGGGAAGGGCAGGTTGGAGGGAGACCCAGTACTTC. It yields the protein CASSTEGRAGWRETQYF.

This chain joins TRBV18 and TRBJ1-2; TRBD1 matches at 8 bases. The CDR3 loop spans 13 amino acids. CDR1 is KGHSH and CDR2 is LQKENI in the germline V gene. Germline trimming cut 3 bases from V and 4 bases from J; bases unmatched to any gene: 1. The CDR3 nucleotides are TGTGCCAGCTCACCGGACAGGGTCTATGGCTACACCTTC. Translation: CASSPDRVYGYTF.

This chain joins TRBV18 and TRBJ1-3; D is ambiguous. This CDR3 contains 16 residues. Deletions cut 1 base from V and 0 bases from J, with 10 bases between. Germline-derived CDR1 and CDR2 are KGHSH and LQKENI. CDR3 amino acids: CASSPQMGLSGNTIYF. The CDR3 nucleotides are TGTGCCAGCTCACCACAAATGGGCCTCTCTGGAAACACCATATATTTT.

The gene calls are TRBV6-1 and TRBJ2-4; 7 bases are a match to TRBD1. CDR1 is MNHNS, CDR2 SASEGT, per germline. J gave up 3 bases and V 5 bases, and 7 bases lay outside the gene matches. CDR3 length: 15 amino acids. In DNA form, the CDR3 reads TGTGCCAGCAGTCTTAAGGGGGCGGGCAAAAACATTCAGTACTTC. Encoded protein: CASSLKGAGKNIQYF.

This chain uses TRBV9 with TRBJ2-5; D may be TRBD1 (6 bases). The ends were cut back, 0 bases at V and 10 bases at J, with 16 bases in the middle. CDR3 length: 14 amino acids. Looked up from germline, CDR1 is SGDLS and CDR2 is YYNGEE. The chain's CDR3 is CASSVGSTGSDQYF. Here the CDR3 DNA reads TGTGCCAGCAGCGTAGGCTCCACAGGGTCAGACCAGTACTTC.

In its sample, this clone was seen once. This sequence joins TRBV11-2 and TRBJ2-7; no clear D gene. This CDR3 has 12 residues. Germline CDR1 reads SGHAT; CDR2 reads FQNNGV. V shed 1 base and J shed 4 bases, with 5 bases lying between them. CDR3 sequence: CASSLAGYEQYF. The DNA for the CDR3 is TGTGCCAGCAGCTTAGCCGGGTACGAGCAGTACTTC. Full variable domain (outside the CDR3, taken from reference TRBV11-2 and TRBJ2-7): EAGVAQSPRYKIIEKRQSVAFWCNPISGHATLYWYQQILGQGPKLLIQFQNNGVVDDSQLPKDRFSAERLKGVDSTLKIQPAKLEDSAVYLCASSLAGYEQYFGPGTRLTVT.

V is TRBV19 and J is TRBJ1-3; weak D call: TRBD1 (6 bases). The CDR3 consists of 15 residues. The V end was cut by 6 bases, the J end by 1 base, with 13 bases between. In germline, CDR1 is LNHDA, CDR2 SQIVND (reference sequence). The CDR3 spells CASSPFRGSGNTIYF. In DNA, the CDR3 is TGTGCCAGTAGCCCATTCAGGGGATCTGGAAACACCATATATTTT. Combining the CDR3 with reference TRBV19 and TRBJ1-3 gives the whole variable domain DGGITQSPKYLFRKEGQNVTLSCEQNLNHDAMYWYRQDPGQGLRLIYYSQIVNDFQKGDIAEGYSVSREKKESFPLTVTSAQKNPTAFYLCASSPFRGSGNTIYFGEGSWLTVV.

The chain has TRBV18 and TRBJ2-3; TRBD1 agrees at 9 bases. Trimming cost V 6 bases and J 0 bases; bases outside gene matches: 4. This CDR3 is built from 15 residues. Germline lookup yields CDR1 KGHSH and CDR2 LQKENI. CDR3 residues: CASSTTGGSTDTQYF. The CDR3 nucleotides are TGTGCCAGCTCGACCACAGGGGGCAGCACAGATACGCAGTATTTT.

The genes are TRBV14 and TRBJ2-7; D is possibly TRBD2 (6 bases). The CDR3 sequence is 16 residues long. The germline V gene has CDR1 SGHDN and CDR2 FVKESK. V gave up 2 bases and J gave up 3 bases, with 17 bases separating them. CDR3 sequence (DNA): TGTGCCAGCAGCCAAATCCAATTCTCCGGGGGCTACGAGCAGTACTTC. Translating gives CASSQIQFSGGYEQYF.

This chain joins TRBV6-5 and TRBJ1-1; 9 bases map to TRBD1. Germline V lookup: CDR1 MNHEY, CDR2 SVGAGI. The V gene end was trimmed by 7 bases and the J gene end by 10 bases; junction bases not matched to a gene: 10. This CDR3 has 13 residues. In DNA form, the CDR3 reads TGTGCCAGCATTCTACAGGGGGCGGGAGTAGCTTTCTTT. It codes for CASILQGAGVAFF.

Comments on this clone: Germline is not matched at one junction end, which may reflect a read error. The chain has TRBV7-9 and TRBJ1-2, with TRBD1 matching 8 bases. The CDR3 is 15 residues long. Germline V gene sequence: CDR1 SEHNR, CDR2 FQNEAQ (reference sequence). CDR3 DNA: TGTTCCAGCAGCTCCCCGGGACAGGCCTTCTATGGCTACACCTTC. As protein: CSSSSPGQAFYGYTF.